This T cell receptor beta chain was recorded in a study of cytomegalovirus exposure and HLA in healthy donors. Study-wide results and limits: Accurate predictions that matched the HLA-A and HLA-B alleles of most subjects were reportedly made from TCR beta sequences.

CDR1 and CDR2 (germline): MNHEY, SVGAGI. V dropped 4 bases and J dropped 7 bases, with 10 bases sitting between them. The CDR3 runs to 12 residues. Concerning this clone itself: Its target is unknown.

It was with 60 Vbeta and 13 Jbeta primers that the PCR ran. TCRdb's table, derived via immunoSEQ multiplex PCR, lists solely in-frame clones and lacks some. The data contain roughly 130,000 clones, around 83% of them singletons. Sequenced sample: PBMCs. The V and J genes are TRBV6-5 and TRBJ1-2, with D possibly matching TRBD1 (5 bases). This sequence was found in a human donor in good health. CDR3 DNA: TGTGCCAGCAGTTCGGGGGGGGTTGGCTACACCTTC. Amino acids: CASSSGGVGYTF.